The source of this T cell receptor (beta chain) is a study of blood T cells in healthy people across ages. Germline-derived CDR1 and CDR2 are SGHNT and YENEEA. CDR3 length: 15 amino acids. The V gene lost 1 base and the J gene lost 9 bases, with 16 bases spanning the gap. This clonotype appeared a single time. What it binds is unknown. A sample-barcoded 5' primer and a J-beta primer mix were used in a second PCR of roughly 6 to 11 cycles. Each cDNA molecule was tagged by a template-switch adaptor with 12 random nucleotides. TCRdb analysed the 5' RACE reads with MiXCR anew, one entry per CDR3 protein. The table has 700,000 to 850,000 distinct CDR3 sequences, under 40% seen once. Regarding the study as a whole: Shifts in expanded clonotypes may have been confounded by donor CMV status, which was unknown. Researchers report that TCR beta diversity correlated strongly with naive T cell percentage. Unsorted PBMCs ruled out conclusive naive versus antigen-experienced comparison.

This TCR derives from a man younger than 35 in good health. The V and J genes are TRBV11-3 and TRBJ2-1, with D possibly called TRBD1 or TRBD2 (5 bases each). The sequenced sample consisted of blood. CDR3 amino acids: CASSLADGVGGEQFF. The CDR3 DNA is TGTGCCAGCAGCTTAGCCGACGGAGTTGGGGGTGAGCAGTTCTTC.